This TCR beta chain came from a study of shared T cell receptors in the human thymus. J lost 4 bases, V lost 3 bases, and 4 bases had no gene match. This CDR3 contains 16 residues. Per germline, CDR1 SGHAT and CDR2 FQNNGV. Libraries were prepared by immunoSEQ multiplex PCR; TCRdb keeps only in-frame clonotypes and omits some of them. The table lists over 350,000 clones, around 93% of them singletons. The sequenced material came from thymocytes. V and J are TRBV11-2 and TRBJ2-3; 13 nucleotides agree with TRBD2. This receptor was identified in a human donor. The CDR3 nucleotides are TGTGCCAGCAGCTTCCCACTAGCGGGAGGGCCAGATACGCAGTATTTT. It codes for CASSFPLAGGPDTQYF. The full variable domain, its missing parts supplied by reference TRBV11-2 and TRBJ2-3, is EAGVAQSPRYKIIEKRQSVAFWCNPISGHATLYWYQQILGQGPKLLIQFQNNGVVDDSQLPKDRFSAERLKGVDSTLKIQPAKLEDSAVYLCASSFPLAGGPDTQYFGPGTRLTVL.